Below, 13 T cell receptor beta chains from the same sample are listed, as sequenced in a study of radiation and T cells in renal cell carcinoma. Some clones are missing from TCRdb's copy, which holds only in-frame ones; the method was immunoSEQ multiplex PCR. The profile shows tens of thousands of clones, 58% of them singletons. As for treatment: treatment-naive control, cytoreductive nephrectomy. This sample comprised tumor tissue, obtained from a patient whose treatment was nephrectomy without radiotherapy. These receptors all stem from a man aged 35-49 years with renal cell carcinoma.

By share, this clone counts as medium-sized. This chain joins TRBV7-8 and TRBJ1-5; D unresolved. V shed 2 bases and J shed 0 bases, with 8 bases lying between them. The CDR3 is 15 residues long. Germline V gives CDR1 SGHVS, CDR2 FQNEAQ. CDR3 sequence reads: CASSLSEHSNQPQHF. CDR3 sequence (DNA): TGTGCCAGCAGCTTATCAGAGCATAGCAATCAGCCCCAGCATTTT.

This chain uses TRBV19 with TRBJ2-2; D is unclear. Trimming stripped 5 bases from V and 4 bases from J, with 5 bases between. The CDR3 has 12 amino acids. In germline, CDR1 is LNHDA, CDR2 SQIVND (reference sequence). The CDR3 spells CASSPLTGELFF. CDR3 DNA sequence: TGTGCCAGTAGTCCCCTCACCGGGGAGCTGTTTTTT.

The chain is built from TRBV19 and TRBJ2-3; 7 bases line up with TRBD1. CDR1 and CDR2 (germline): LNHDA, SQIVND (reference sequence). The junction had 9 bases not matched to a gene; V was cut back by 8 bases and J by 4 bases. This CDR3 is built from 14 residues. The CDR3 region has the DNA TGTGCCAGTGCAGGGGGAGCAGGGGCAGATACGCAGTATTTT. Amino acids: CASAGGAGADTQYF.

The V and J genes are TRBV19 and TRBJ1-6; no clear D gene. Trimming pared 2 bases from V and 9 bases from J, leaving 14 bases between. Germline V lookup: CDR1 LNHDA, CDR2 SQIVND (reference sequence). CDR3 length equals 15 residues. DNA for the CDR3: TGTGCCAGTAGTATAAGTTGGCTTTCTGCTTCACCCCTCCACTTT. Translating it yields CASSISWLSASPLHF.

The CDR3 region is CASSSISKQGDYGYTF. The CDR3 DNA follows: TGTGCCAGCTCAAGTATCTCTAAACAGGGGGATTATGGCTACACCTTC. The J gene is TRBJ1-2, the V gene TRBV18; 8 bases are shared with TRBD1. V shed 5 bases and J 5 bases; nucleotides not matched to a gene: 13. CDR3 length: 16 amino acids. CDR1 and CDR2 (germline): KGHSH, LQKENI.

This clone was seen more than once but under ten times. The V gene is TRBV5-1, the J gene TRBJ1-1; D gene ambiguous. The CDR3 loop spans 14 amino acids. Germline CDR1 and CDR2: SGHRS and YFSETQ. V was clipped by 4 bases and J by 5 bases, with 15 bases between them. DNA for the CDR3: TGCGCCAGCAGCGGCGAGGCCTGGGCGACTGAAGCTTTCTTT. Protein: CASSGEAWATEAFF.

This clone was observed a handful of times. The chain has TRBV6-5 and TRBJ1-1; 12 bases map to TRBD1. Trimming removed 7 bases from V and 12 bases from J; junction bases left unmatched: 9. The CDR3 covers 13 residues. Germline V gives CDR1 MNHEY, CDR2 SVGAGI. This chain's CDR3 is CASKNRDRGLPFF. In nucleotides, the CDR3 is TGTGCCAGCAAGAACCGGGACAGGGGGCTTCCTTTCTTT.

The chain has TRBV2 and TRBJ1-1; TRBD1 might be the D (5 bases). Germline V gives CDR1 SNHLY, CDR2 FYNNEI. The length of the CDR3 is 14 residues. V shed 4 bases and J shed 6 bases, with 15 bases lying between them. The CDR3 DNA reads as TGTGCCAGCAGTGTTTCCACAGGCTTCTCTGAAGCTTTCTTT. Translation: CASSVSTGFSEAFF. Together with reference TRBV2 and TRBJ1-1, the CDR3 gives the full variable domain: EPEVTQTPSHQVTQMGQEVILRCVPISNHLYFYWYRQILGQKVEFLVSFYNNEISEKSEIFDDQFSVERPDGSNFTLKIRSTKLEDSAMYFCASSVSTGFSEAFFGQGTRLTVV.

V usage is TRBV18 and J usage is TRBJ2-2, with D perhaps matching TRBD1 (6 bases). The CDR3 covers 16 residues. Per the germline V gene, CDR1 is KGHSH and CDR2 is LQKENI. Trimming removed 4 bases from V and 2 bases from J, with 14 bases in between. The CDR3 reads CASSRVRTENTGELFF. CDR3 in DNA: TGTGCCAGCTCACGGGTTAGGACAGAAAACACCGGGGAGCTGTTTTTT.

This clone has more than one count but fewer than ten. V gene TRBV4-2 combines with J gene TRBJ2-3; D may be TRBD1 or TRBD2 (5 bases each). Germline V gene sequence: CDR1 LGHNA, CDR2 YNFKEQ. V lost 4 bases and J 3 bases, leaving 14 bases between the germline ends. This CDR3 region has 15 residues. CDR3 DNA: TGTGCCAGCAGCCCAGACGGGGCGGCAACAGATACGCAGTATTTT. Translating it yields CASSPDGAATDTQYF.

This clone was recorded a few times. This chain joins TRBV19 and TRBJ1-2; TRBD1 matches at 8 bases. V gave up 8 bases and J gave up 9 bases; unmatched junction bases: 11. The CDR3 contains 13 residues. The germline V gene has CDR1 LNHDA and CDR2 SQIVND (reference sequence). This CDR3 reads CASRRSDRERYTF. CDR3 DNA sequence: TGTGCCAGTCGACGATCGGACAGGGAACGCTACACCTTC.

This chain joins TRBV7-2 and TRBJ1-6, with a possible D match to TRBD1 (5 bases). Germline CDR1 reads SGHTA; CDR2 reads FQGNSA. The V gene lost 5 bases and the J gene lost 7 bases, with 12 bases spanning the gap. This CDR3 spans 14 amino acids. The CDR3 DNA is TGTGCCAGCAGCCGGAGGCAGGGAAATTCACCCCTCCACTTT. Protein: CASSRRQGNSPLHF. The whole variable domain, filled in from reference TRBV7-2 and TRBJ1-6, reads GAGVSQSPSNKVTEKGKDVELRCDPISGHTALYWYRQSLGQGLEFLIYFQGNSAPDKSGLPSDRFSAERTGGSVSTLTIQRTQQEDSAVYLCASSRRQGNSPLHFGNGTRLTVT.

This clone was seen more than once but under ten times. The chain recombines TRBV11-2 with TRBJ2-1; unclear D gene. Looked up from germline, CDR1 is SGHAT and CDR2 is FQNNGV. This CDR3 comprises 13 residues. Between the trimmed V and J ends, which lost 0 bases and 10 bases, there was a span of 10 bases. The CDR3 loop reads CASSLEGQTEQFF. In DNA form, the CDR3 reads TGTGCCAGCAGCTTAGAGGGTCAGACCGAGCAGTTCTTC.